Listed below are T cell receptor beta chains from one sample, sequenced in a study of response to subunit inactivated influenza vaccine. TCRdb ran MiXCR on the RT-PCR reads and lists one entry per CDR3 protein. The data contain about 780,000 distinct CDR3 sequences, approximately 17% of them singletons. Sample: PBMCs from blood, taken roughly 5 days after vaccination. These TCRs come from a man aged 45-60 years who received an inactivated influenza vaccine. CDR3s include the opening cysteine and the closing phenylalanine or tryptophan. The D gene is left open where the match is weak. Clone size is shown for a subset of rows, as once, few, many or a class of expanded clone.

v_gene	d_gene	j_gene	abundance	len	CDR3nt	CDR3aa
TRBV7-2	-	TRBJ2-7	few	14	TGTGCCAGCAGCTTAGCGATCAGCTCCTACGAGCAGTACTTC	CASSLAISSYEQYF
TRBV6-2/TRBV6-3	-	TRBJ2-1	few	16	TGTGCCAGCAGCCCCCCGGGCCTAGCGTTAAATGGTGAGCAGTTCTTC	CASSPPGLALNGEQFF
TRBV28	TRBD2	TRBJ2-1	-	15	TGTGCCAGCAGGATAGCGGGAGGGGGGTACAATGAGCAGTTCTTC	CASRIAGGGYNEQFF
TRBV20-1	-	TRBJ2-3	-	18	TGCAGTGCTAGCGGCGCTAGCGCCAGATCGGAGGGACCAGATACGCAGTATTTT	CSASGASARSEGPDTQYF
TRBV10-3	TRBD2	TRBJ2-3	-	17	TGTGCCATCAGTGGTGGTAGCGGGAGGGACGGCACAGATACGCAGTATTTT	CAISGGSGRDGTDTQYF
TRBV25-1	-	TRBJ2-1	few	13	TGTGCCAGCATCAGACCTGAGGACAATGAGCAGTTCTTC	CASIRPEDNEQFF
TRBV4-2	TRBD1	TRBJ2-5	few	18	TGTGCCAGCAGCCCCAGGGACAGGGGGCTCCCACAAGTCCAGACCCAGTACTTC	CASSPRDRGLPQVQTQYF
TRBV6-1	-	TRBJ1-1	few	14	TGTGCCAGCACCGACGGCCTCATGAACACTGAAGCTTTCTTT	CASTDGLMNTEAFF
TRBV7-6	TRBD2	TRBJ2-7	few	15	TGTGCCAGCAGCCCATCGACTAGCGGGAGTTACCAGCAGTACTTC	CASSPSTSGSYQQYF
TRBV6-2/TRBV6-3	-	TRBJ2-7	few	13	TGTGCCATCCGAGACTACGGAGGCGACGAGCAGTACTTC	CAIRDYGGDEQYF
TRBV27	-	TRBJ2-1	many	11	TGCGCCAGCAGCTTGGGAATAGAGCAGTTCTTC	CASSLGIEQFF
TRBV29-1	TRBD2	TRBJ2-1	-	14	TGCAGCGTTGGCCCTAGCGGCCGTTATAATGAGCAGTTCTTC	CSVGPSGRYNEQFF
TRBV20-1	TRBD1	TRBJ2-1	few	16	TGCAGTGCTCTCCCGGACAGGGGGCACGGAGGCCCTGAGCAGTTCTTC	CSALPDRGHGGPEQFF
TRBV4-3	-	TRBJ2-2	many	15	TGCGCCAGCAGCCTCGACCTCGGGTACACCGGGGAGCTGTTTTTT	CASSLDLGYTGELFF
TRBV5-1	-	TRBJ2-1	few	15	TGCGCCAGCAGCTTGGTGCAGGGCCTCTACAATGAGCAGTTCTTC	CASSLVQGLYNEQFF
TRBV6-1	TRBD1	TRBJ1-1	-	15	TGTGCCAGCAGCATCAGACAGGGGGCAGGAACTGAAGCTTTCTTT	CASSIRQGAGTEAFF
TRBV20-1	TRBD1	TRBJ2-3	many	14	TGCAGTGCTAGAAGGGACAGTAGCACAGATACGCAGTATTTT	CSARRDSSTDTQYF
TRBV11-2	-	TRBJ2-3	-	14	TGTGCCAGCAGCTTGAGTGGACACACAGATACGCAGTATTTT	CASSLSGHTDTQYF
TRBV20-1	-	TRBJ2-7	few	12	TGCAGTGCTAGAGTCATGGCCTACGAGCAGTACTTC	CSARVMAYEQYF
TRBV12-3/TRBV12-4	-	TRBJ2-2	-	16	TGTGCCAGCAGCGCAAGTAGACACCGCTCCACCGGGGAGCTGTTTTTT	CASSASRHRSTGELFF
TRBV28	-	TRBJ2-7	-	16	TGTGCCAGCAGTTTATGGAGGCAGGGACTGCCTTACGAGCAGTACTTC	CASSLWRQGLPYEQYF
TRBV20-1	-	TRBJ2-7	few	12	TGCAGTGCTGACGACAGAACCTACGAGCAGTACTTC	CSADDRTYEQYF
TRBV28	-	TRBJ2-6	-	16	TGTGCCAGCAGTTTGACCCCAGGCTCTGGGGCCAACGTCCTGACTTTC	CASSLTPGSGANVLTF
TRBV7-2	TRBD1	TRBJ2-7	-	16	TGTGCCAGCAGCTTAGCCTGGACAGGGCCCAACTACGAGCAGTACTTC	CASSLAWTGPNYEQYF
TRBV10-3	-	TRBJ2-7	-	12	TGTGCCACCGCCGGGCTACCCTACGAGCAGTACTTC	CATAGLPYEQYF
TRBV4-2	-	TRBJ1-4	-	16	TGTGCCAGCAGCCAAGATATGACGGGGTTTAATGAAAAACTGTTTTTT	CASSQDMTGFNEKLFF
TRBV6-1	-	TRBJ2-2	-	13	TGTGCCAGCACGCATCTGGGCACCGGGGAGCTGTTTTTT	CASTHLGTGELFF
TRBV6-1	-	TRBJ1-1	-	14	TGTGCCAGCAGCCTAGAGGCATGGGACACTGAAGCTTTCTTT	CASSLEAWDTEAFF
TRBV5-1	TRBD2	TRBJ2-3	-	15	TGCGCCAGCTCAAGCGGGGGCCGTCGCACAGATACGCAGTATTTT	CASSSGGRRTDTQYF
TRBV10-3	-	TRBJ2-3	many	13	TGTGCCATCAGTGACGGGGGCAGTATTACGCAGTATTTT	CAISDGGSITQYF
TRBV21-1	-	TRBJ2-7	few	13	TGTGCCAGCAGCAAACAGGGGGCTCAGTGGCAGTACTTC	CASSKQGAQWQYF
TRBV5-1	TRBD2	TRBJ2-1	few	17	TGCGCCAGCAGCTTGGCCTTGGTGGCTAGCGGTAGCAATGAGCAGTTCTTC	CASSLALVASGSNEQFF
TRBV4-3	-	TRBJ2-2	few	16	TGCGCCAGCAGCCAAGAAATAGGGTTAAACACCGGGGAGCTGTTTTTT	CASSQEIGLNTGELFF
TRBV4-2	-	TRBJ1-1	few	13	TGTGCCAGCAGCCAAGACCCGGGGACCAGAGCTTTCTTT	CASSQDPGTRAFF
TRBV3-1	-	TRBJ2-6	-	20	TGTGCCAGCAGCCAAGGGGGGTGGGGGATCTCACCATCTGGGGCCAACGTCCTGACTTTC	CASSQGGWGISPSGANVLTF
TRBV7-6	TRBD1	TRBJ1-1	few	15	TGTGCCAGCAGCACCACAGGGGTCGGCGACACTGAAGCTTTCTTT	CASSTTGVGDTEAFF
TRBV20-1	-	TRBJ1-1	-	16	TGCAGTGCTCCGAACAGGGAAGGGTACATGAACACTGAAGCTTTCTTT	CSAPNREGYMNTEAFF
TRBV24-1	TRBD2	TRBJ2-5	-	16	TGTGCCACGTCCGGGACTAGCGGGAGGGCCCCCGAGACCCAGTACTTC	CATSGTSGRAPETQYF
TRBV7-2	-	TRBJ1-3	-	15	TGTGCCAGCAGCTTTGATGACAGGCTCGGAAACACCATATATTTT	CASSFDDRLGNTIYF
TRBV7-2	-	TRBJ2-3	-	14	TGTGCCAGCAGCCCGGGGGGCCCCGCAGATACGCAGTATTTT	CASSPGGPADTQYF
TRBV7-9	-	TRBJ2-7	few	14	TGTGCCAGCAGCTTAGTGGTAGGGAGCGAAGAGCAGTACTTC	CASSLVVGSEEQYF
TRBV5-1	-	TRBJ1-3	-	15	TGCGCCAGCAGCTTGACGACAAACTCTGGAAACACCATATATTTT	CASSLTTNSGNTIYF
TRBV29-1	-	TRBJ2-7	-	13	TGCAGCGTTGCAGGCAGGGCGTCCCACGAGCAGTACTTC	CSVAGRASHEQYF
TRBV20-1	TRBD2	TRBJ2-2	few	17	TGCAGTGCTAAGCGACTAGCGGGGGGGCTTAACACCGGGGAGCTGTTTTTT	CSAKRLAGGLNTGELFF
TRBV6-5	-	TRBJ1-2	few	15	TGTGCCAGCAGTTACTCCTCAGGCCCCAACTATGGCTACACCTTC	CASSYSSGPNYGYTF
TRBV12-3/TRBV12-4	-	TRBJ2-1	many	11	TGTGCCAGCAGTTCAGGTATTGAGCAGTTCTTC	CASSSGIEQFF
TRBV11-2	-	TRBJ2-3	-	14	TGTGCCAGCAGCTTAATGAGGGGCACAGATACGCAGTATTTT	CASSLMRGTDTQYF
TRBV12-3/TRBV12-4	-	TRBJ2-1	-	14	TGTGCCAGCAGTTTAGGCTGGCCATCCTATGAGCAGTTCTTC	CASSLGWPSYEQFF
TRBV20-1	TRBD2	TRBJ2-3	-	17	TGCAGTACACCGTCCCTGGGACTAGCGGGGGGGTTCGATACGCAGTATTTT	CSTPSLGLAGGFDTQYF
TRBV7-8	TRBD2	TRBJ2-1	few	16	TGTGCCAGCAGCTTAGAAATAGCGGGCCCTTACAATGAGCAGTTCTTC	CASSLEIAGPYNEQFF
TRBV7-2	-	TRBJ2-7	-	16	-	CASTFSVRGGLYEQYF
TRBV7-6	-	TRBJ1-3	-	15	TGTGCCAGCAGCTTAGACGAGGGCCCTGGAAACACCATATATTTT	CASSLDEGPGNTIYF
TRBV20-1	-	TRBJ2-7	-	16	TGCAGTGCTAGAGATCCGGCAGGGATTAACTCCTACGAGCAGTACTTC	CSARDPAGINSYEQYF